This T cell receptor beta chain was identified during a study of blood T cell repertoires in COVID-19. About the study: Acute and convalescent COVID-19 samples came from the United States, Italy and Spain. In each case, the material was cDNA or gDNA derived from T cells, B-cell-depleted T cells, or PBMCs.

This CDR3 contains 14 residues. From germline, CDR1 is SGHRS and CDR2 YFSETQ. V lost 6 bases to trimming and J lost 1 base, with 12 bases between them. Enrolled during active infection, Seattle patients were then followed longitudinally. How the authors handled the data: Quantification of nucleated cells was approximated via reference gene primer amplification. Produced via immunoSEQ multiplex PCR; TCRdb's table is partial and in-frame only. V and J calls and clone size are given by that table; D and trimming were obtained from the DNA. The data show approximately 170,000 clones, roughly 80% seen once.

The source is a woman aged 70 to 79 with COVID-19, enrolled during active disease. Sequencing was carried out using peripheral blood. The chain combines TRBV5-1 with TRBJ2-3, with D perhaps TRBD1 (5 bases). In DNA, the CDR3 is TGCGCCAGCAACGGATTCAGGGGCACAGATACGCAGTATTTT. Protein: CASNGFRGTDTQYF.